This T cell receptor (beta chain) was profiled in a study of vaccination and CD4 T cells after COVID-19. Oncomine TCR Beta short-read sequencing was applied to DNA from cultured CD4+ T cells. TCRdb called the PCR reads again in MiXCR, with one record for every CDR3 protein. The repertoire holds 8,500 to 10,000 distinct CDR3 sequences, with more than 35% as singletons. This clonotype was seen a handful of times. Its antigen is as yet unknown. This sample's treatment: approximately 10-day PBMC culture with coronavirus spike peptide pools or control peptides (ViraFEST assay). A negative selection step was used to isolate CD4+ T cells once culture had run for under 11 days. CDR3 length: 13 amino acids. Per germline, CDR1 SGHVS and CDR2 FQNEAQ. The V end was cut by 4 bases, the J end by 4 bases, with 10 bases between.

The TCR originated in a human donor who had recovered from COVID-19. The specimen sequenced was CD4+ T cells from blood, cultured in vitro. The chain carries TRBV7-8 and TRBJ2-5; D unclear. The CDR3 is CASSWVIPETQYF. DNA of the CDR3: TGTGCCAGCAGCTGGGTAATCCCAGAGACCCAGTACTTC.